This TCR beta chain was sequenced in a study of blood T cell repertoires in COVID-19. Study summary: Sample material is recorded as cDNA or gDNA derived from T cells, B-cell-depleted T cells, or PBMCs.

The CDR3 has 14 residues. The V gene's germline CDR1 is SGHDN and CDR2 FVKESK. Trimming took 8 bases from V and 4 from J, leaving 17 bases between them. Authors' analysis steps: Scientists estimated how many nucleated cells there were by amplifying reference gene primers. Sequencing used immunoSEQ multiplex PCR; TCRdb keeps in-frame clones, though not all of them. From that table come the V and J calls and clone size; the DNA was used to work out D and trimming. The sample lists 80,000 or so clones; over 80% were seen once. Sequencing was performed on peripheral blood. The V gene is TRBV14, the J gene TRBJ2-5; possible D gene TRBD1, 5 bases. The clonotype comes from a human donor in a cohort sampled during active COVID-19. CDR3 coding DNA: TGTGCCAGCTCCCGATACGCAGGGTTAGAGACCCAGTACTTC. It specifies CASSRYAGLETQYF.